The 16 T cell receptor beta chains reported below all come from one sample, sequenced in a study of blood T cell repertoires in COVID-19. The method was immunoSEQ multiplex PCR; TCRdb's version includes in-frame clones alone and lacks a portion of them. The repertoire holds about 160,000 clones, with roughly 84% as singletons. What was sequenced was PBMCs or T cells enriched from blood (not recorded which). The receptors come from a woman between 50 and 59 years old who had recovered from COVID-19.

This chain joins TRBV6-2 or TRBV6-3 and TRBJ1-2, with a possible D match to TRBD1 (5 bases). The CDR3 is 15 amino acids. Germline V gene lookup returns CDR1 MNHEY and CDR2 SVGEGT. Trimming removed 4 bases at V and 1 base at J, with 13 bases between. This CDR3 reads CASSFTGSFNYGYTF. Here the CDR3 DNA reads TGTGCCAGCAGTTTCACAGGATCGTTTAACTATGGCTACACCTTC.

The CDR3: CASSRPTTGRREQYF. The CDR3 DNA reads as TGTGCCAGCAGTCGACCCACGACAGGCCGACGAGAGCAGTACTTC. The V and J genes are TRBV3-1 (or the pseudogene TRBV3-2) and TRBJ2-7; TRBD1 is a possible D gene (6 bases). This CDR3 contains 15 residues. V lost 6 bases and J 7 bases, leaving 22 bases between the germline ends. Germline CDR1 and CDR2: LGHDT and YNNKEL (reference sequence).

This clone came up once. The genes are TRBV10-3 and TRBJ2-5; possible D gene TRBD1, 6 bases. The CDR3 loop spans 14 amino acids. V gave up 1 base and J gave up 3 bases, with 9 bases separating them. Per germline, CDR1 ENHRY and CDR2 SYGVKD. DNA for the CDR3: TGTGCCATCAGTGAGTATCGGGACAAAGAGACCCAGTACTTC. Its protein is CAISEYRDKETQYF.

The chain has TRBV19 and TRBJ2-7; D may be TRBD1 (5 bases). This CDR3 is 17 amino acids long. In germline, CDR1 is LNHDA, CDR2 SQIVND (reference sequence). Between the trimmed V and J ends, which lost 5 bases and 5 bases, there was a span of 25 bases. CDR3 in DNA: TGTGCCAGTAGTCGTCCCGTCGTGCAGGGTTGGGGCCACGAGCAGTACTTC. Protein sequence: CASSRPVVQGWGHEQYF.

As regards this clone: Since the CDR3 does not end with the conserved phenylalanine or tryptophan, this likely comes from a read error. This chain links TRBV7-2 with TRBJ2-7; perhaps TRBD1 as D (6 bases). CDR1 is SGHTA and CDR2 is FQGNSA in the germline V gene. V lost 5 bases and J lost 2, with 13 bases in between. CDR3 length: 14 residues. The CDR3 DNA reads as TGTGCCAGCAGCCGGGACAATTACGCCTACGAGCAGTACCTC. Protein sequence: CASSRDNYAYEQYL.

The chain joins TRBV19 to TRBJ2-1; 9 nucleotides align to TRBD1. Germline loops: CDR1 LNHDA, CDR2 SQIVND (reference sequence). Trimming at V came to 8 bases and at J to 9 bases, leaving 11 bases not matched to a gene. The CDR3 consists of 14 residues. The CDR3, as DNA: TGTGCCAGTCTAACAGGGGGCCGTGAGGGTGAGCAGTTCTTC. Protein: CASLTGGREGEQFF.

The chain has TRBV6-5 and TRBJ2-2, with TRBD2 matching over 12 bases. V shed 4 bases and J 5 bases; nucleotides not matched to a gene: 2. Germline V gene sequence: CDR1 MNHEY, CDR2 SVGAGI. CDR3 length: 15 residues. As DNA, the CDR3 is TGTGCCAGCAGTTTGGGACTAGCGGGTACCGGGGAGCTGTTTTTT. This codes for CASSLGLAGTGELFF.

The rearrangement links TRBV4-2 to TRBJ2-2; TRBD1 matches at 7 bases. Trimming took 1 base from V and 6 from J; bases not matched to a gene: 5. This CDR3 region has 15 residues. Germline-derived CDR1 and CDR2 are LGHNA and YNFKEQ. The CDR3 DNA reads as TGTGCCAGCAGCCAAGGGGCCACAGGGGCCGGGGAGCTGTTTTTT. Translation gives CASSQGATGAGELFF.

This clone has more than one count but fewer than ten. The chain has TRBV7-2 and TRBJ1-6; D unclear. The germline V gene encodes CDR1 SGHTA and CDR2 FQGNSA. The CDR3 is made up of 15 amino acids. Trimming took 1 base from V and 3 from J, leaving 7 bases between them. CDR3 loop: CASSLGAGYNSPLHF. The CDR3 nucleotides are TGTGCCAGCAGCTTAGGTGCGGGCTATAATTCACCCCTCCACTTT.

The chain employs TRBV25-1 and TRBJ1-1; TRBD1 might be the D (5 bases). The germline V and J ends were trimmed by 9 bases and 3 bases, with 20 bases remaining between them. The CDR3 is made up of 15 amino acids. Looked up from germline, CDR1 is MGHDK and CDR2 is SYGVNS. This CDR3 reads CASPFIGHADTEAFF. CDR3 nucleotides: TGTGCCAGTCCCTTCATTGGACATGCGGACACTGAAGCTTTCTTT.

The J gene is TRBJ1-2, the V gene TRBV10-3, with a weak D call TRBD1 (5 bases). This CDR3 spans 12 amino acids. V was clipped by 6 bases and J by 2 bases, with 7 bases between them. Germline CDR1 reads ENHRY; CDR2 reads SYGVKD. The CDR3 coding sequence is TGTGCCATCAGCCGACAGAACTATGGCTACACCTTC. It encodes CAISRQNYGYTF.

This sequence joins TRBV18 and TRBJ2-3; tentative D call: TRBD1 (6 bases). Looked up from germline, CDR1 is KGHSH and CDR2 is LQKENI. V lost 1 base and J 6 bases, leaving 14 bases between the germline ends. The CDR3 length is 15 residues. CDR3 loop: CASSPLRGAEDTQYF. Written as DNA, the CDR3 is TGTGCCAGCTCACCACTCAGGGGCGCTGAGGATACGCAGTATTTT.

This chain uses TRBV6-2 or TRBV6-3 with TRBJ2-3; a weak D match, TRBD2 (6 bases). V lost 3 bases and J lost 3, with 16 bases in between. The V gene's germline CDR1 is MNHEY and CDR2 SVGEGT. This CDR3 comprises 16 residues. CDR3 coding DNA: TGTGCCAGCAGTTATCGTTTGGGCGGGAAGACAGATACGCAGTATTTT. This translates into CASSYRLGGKTDTQYF.

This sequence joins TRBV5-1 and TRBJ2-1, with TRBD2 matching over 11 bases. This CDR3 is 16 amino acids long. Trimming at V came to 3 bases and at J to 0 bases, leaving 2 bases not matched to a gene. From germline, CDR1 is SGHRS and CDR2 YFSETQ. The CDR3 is CASSSSGGSSYNEQFF. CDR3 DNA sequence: TGCGCCAGCAGCTCTAGCGGGGGGAGCTCCTACAATGAGCAGTTCTTC.

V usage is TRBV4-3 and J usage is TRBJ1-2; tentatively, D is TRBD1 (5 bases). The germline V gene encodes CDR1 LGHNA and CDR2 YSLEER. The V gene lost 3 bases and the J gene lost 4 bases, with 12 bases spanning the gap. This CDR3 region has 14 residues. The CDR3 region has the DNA TGCGCCAGCAGCCACCAGGGTGAGGCCTATGGCTACACCTTC. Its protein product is CASSHQGEAYGYTF.

CDR3 bases: TGTGCCACCAGTGACCATCATCCGATGACAGGGATCTATAGCAATCAGCCCCAGCATTTT. Encoded protein: CATSDHHPMTGIYSNQPQHF. The rearrangement links TRBV24-1 to TRBJ1-5; 7 nucleotides agree with TRBD1. The germline gives CDR1 KGHDR, CDR2 SFDVKD. The CDR3 length is 20 residues. J lost 0 bases, V lost 4 bases, and 17 bases had no gene match.